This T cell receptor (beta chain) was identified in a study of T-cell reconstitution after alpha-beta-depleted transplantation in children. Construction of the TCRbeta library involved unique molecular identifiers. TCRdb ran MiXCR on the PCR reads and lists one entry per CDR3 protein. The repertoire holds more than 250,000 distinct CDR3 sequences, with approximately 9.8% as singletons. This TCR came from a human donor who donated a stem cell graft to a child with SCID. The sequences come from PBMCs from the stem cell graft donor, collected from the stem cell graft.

The CDR3 DNA is TGTGCCAGCAGTTTCCTCCAGTTGAATCAGCCCCAGCATTTT. Encoded protein: CASSFLQLNQPQHF. J is TRBJ1-5 and V is TRBV12-3 or TRBV12-4; the D is unclear. V shed 3 bases and J shed 4 bases, with 10 bases lying between them. This CDR3 region has 14 residues.